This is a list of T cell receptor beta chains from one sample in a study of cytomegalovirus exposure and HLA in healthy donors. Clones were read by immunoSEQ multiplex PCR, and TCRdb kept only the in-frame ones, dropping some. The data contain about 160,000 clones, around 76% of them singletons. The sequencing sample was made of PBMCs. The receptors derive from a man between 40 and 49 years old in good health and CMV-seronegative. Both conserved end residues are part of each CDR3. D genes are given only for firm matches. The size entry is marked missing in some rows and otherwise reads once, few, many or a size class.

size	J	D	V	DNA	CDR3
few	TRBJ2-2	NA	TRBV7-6	TGTGCCAGCAGTCCAGGGGCCGGGGAGCTGTTTTTT	CASSPGAGELFF
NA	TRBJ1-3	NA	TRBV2	TGTGCCAGCAGCCTACAGGGAGAGGGTACTGGAAACACCATATATTTT	CASSLQGEGTGNTIYF
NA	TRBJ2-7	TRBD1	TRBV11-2	TGTGCCAGCAGCTTGGGACAGGGGACCTACGAGCAGTACTTC	CASSLGQGTYEQYF
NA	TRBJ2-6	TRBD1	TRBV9	TGTGCCAGCAGCGCATGGGGACAGGGGGCCCTTACTGGGGCCAACGTCCTGACTTTC	CASSAWGQGALTGANVLTF
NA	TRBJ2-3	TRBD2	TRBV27	TGTGCCAGCAGCTCTAGCGGATTTAGCACAGATACGCAGTATTTT	CASSSSGFSTDTQYF
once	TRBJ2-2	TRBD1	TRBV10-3	TGTGCCATCAGCTCCGGGACAGTGAACACCGGGGAGCTGTTTTTT	CAISSGTVNTGELFF
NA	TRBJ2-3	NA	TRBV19	TGTGCCAGTAGACTTCGACTCTCCACAGATACGCAGTATTTT	CASRLRLSTDTQYF
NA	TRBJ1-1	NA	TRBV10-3	TGTGCCAACGGACAGAGTGCTAACACTGAAGCTTTCTTT	CANGQSANTEAFF
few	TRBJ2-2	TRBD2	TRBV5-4	TGTGCCAGCAGCCCCACGGCGGGAGGGGACACCGGGGAGCTGTTTTTT	CASSPTAGGDTGELFF
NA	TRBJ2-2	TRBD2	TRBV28	TGTGCCAGCAGTCTTGGGACTAGCGGGACCCCGAGAACCGGGGAGCTGTTTTTT	CASSLGTSGTPRTGELFF
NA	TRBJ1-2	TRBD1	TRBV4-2	TGTGCCAGCAGCCTGACAGGGGATAACTATGGCTACACCTTC	CASSLTGDNYGYTF
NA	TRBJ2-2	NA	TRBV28	TGTGCCAGCAGTCTAGGACAGCCGAACACCGGGGAGCTGTTTTTT	CASSLGQPNTGELFF
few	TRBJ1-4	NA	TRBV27	TGTGCCAGCAGTGCCTGGACAAGTGATAATGAAAAACTGTTTTTT	CASSAWTSDNEKLFF
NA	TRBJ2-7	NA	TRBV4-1	TGCGCCAGCAGCCCGCTTGGAGGGTACGTCGAGCAGTACTTC	CASSPLGGYVEQYF
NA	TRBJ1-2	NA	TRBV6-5	TGTGCCAGCAGGCTCGAGAGGTTCTATGGCTACACCTTC	CASRLERFYGYTF
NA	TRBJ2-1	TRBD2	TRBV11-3	TGTGCCAGCAGCTTAGAGGGCGGGCTAGCGGGGAATGAGCAGTTCTTC	CASSLEGGLAGNEQFF
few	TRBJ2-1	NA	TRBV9	TGTGCCAGCAGCGTAGACGCGGGGAGCTCCTACAATGAGCAGTTCTTC	CASSVDAGSSYNEQFF
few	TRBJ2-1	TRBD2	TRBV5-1	TGCGCCAGCAGCTTGGAAGGGAGCGGGACCTACAATGAGCAGTTCTTC	CASSLEGSGTYNEQFF
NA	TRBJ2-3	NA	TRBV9	TGTGCCAGCAGCGTACTAACAGATACGCAGTATTTT	CASSVLTDTQYF
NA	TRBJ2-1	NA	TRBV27	TGTGCCAGCAGTCCCCGACTATTTTACAATGAGCAGTTCTTC	CASSPRLFYNEQFF
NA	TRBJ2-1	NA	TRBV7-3	TGTGCCAGCAGCTTAAACACAGGACCTTACAATGAGCAGTTCTTC	CASSLNTGPYNEQFF
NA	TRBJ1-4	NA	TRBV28	TGTGCCAGCAGTGCCCCTGGGGCAGGGGATGAAAAACTGTTTTTT	CASSAPGAGDEKLFF
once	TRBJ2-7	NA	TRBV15	TGTGCCACCAGCCCGTTTCGGACAGTATACGAGCAGTACTTC	CATSPFRTVYEQYF
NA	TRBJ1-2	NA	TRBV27	TGTGCCAGCAGTTGGAAGGGGGGGGGCTACACCTTC	CASSWKGGGYTF
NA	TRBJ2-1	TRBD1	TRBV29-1	TGCAGCGTATGGGACAGGGACTACAATGAGCAGTTCTTC	CSVWDRDYNEQFF
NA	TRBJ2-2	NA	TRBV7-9	TGTGCCAGCCGGGAGAACACCGGGGAGCTGCTTTTT	CASRENTGELLF
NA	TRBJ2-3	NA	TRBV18	TGTGCCAGCTCAACGGAGGGCCTCACAGATACGCAGTATTTT	CASSTEGLTDTQYF
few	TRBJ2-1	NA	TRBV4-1	TGCGCCAGCAGCCAAGCGGAGGGGCAGTACAATGAGCAGTTCTTC	CASSQAEGQYNEQFF
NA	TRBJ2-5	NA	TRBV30	TGTGCCTGGTTCCGGGGGAAGACCCAGTACTTC	CAWFRGKTQYF